Detailed here is one TCR beta chain. What it binds is not known. The data derive from a study of T cell responses to AZD1222 COVID-19 vaccine. About the study: Analyses pooled second doses at about 4 or about 12 weeks. Study results and limitations: Mostly white British, mostly female donors; authors suggested clonal diversity may be underestimated.

Sequencing used immunoSEQ multiplex PCR; TCRdb keeps in-frame clones, though not all of them. The sample holds around 140,000 clones, 85% to 90% seen once. Germline values: CDR1 SQVTM, CDR2 ANQGSEA. This CDR3 has 12 residues. Trimming removed 6 bases from V and 8 bases from J, with 14 bases in between. This chain joins TRBV29-1 and TRBJ2-1; D possibly corresponds to TRBD2 (6 bases). The TCR originated in an adult in good health. The specimen comprised peripheral blood, sampled on day 0 of AZD1222 vaccination. The CDR3 sequence is CSVYIRGDEQFF. CDR3 in DNA: TGCAGCGTGTATATCCGCGGGGATGAGCAGTTCTTC.